What follows is one T cell receptor (beta chain) and its context. Clones were read by immunoSEQ multiplex PCR, and TCRdb kept only the in-frame ones, dropping some. The repertoire consists of roughly 120,000 clones, with roughly 88% occurring once and the leading ten covering 3.7%. This specimen belongs to a study of control samples from healthy donors and cancer patients. The receptor was isolated from a woman aged 55-69 years with lung cancer. The sequencing input was PBMCs.

CDR3 residues: CASSLGLEQYF. The CDR3 DNA reads TGCGCCAGCAGCTTGGGTCTCGAGCAGTACTTC. The rearrangement joins TRBV5-1 to TRBJ2-7; no clear D gene. The CDR3 sequence is 11 residues long. Trimming pared 0 bases from V and 6 bases from J, leaving 4 bases between. Germline V gene sequence: CDR1 SGHRS, CDR2 YFSETQ.